Described below is a single T cell receptor (beta chain) sequence and its context. In the PCR, 60 Vbeta and 13 Jbeta primers were used. Only in-frame clones appear in the TCRdb table, and some are missing; sequencing was by immunoSEQ multiplex PCR. Of 150,000 to 200,000 clones listed, roughly four fifths were seen once; the top ten hold under 2%. The data were taken from a study of cytomegalovirus exposure and HLA in healthy donors. Looked up from germline, CDR1 is MGHDK and CDR2 is SYGVNS. CDR3 size: 13 residues. Trimming cost V 6 bases and J 6 bases, with 12 bases left between them. The V call is TRBV25-1, the J call TRBJ2-1; D is perhaps TRBD2 (5 bases). The sample was PBMCs. This TCR came from a man younger than 40 in good health and CMV-seronegative. The CDR3 nucleotides read TGTGCCAGCAGCCTAATAGGACTCAATGAGCAGTTCTTC. Residues: CASSLIGLNEQFF. Full variable domain (remainder filled in from reference TRBV25-1 and TRBJ2-1): EADIYQTPRYLVIGTGKKITLECSQTMGHDKMYWYQQDPGMELHLIHYSYGVNSTEKGDLSSESTVSRIRTEHFPLTLESARPSHTSQYLCASSLIGLNEQFFGPGTRLTVL.